This T cell receptor beta chain emerged from a study of blood T cell repertoires in COVID-19. At the level of the study: The cDNA or gDNA used as material had been derived from T cells, B-cell-depleted T cells, or PBMCs.

In the study's own analysis: Reference gene primer amplification yielded estimated nucleated cell counts. TCRdb keeps only in-frame clones here, not all; method: immunoSEQ multiplex PCR. V and J calls and clone size are copied from that table; D and trimming were computed from the DNA. The sample has roughly 310,000 clones; around 91% are singletons. V was pared by 4 bases and J by 8 bases, with 7 bases of the junction left unmatched. The CDR3 is 14 residues long. The germline CDR1 and CDR2 sequences are SGHNT and YYREEE (reference sequence). The cohort comprised adults aged about 18 to 100 years residing in around 25 US areas. Cohort 3 donors were reported recovered after two negative PCRs, clearance, or symptom resolution.

Sequenced sample: PBMCs or T cells enriched from blood (not recorded which). The TCR sequence derives from a middle-aged woman who had recovered from COVID-19. This chain connects TRBV5-4 to TRBJ1-4, with TRBD1 identical over 8 bases. This CDR3 reads CASSPGTGQEKLFF. The CDR3, as DNA: TGTGCCAGCAGCCCAGGGACAGGCCAGGAAAAACTGTTTTTT. The whole variable domain, remainder taken from reference TRBV5-4 and TRBJ1-4, is ETGVTQSPTHLIKTRGQQVTLRCSSQSGHNTVSWYQQALGQGPQFIFQYYREEENGRGNFPPRFSGLQFPNYSSELNVNALELDDSALYLCASSPGTGQEKLFFGSGTQLSVL.